This T cell receptor (beta chain) was sequenced in a study of cytomegalovirus exposure and HLA in healthy donors. Broader study findings: Published work reported that the classifier diagnosed cytomegalovirus status with high specificity and sensitivity. In a later analysis, donors in an Asian-associated ancestry cluster reportedly had fewer N-insertions in productive TCRs than the cohort mean.

13 Jbeta primers and 60 Vbeta primers were used for the PCR. Original handling: Later work found 80 million to 85 million unique TCR beta chains, with around 10 million shared. Here immunoSEQ multiplex PCR was the method, and the copy in TCRdb shows in-frame clones only, minus some. V and J calls and clone size are those listed in that table; D and trimming were worked out from the DNA. The repertoire holds about 220,000 clones, with 65% to 75% as singletons. This CDR3 region has 13 residues. The ends were cut back, 8 bases at V and 4 bases at J, with 15 bases in the middle. CDR1 is MNHNS and CDR2 is SASEGT in the germline V gene. As to this clone: Its antigen is still unknown.

The rearrangement uses TRBV6-1 and TRBJ2-7; weak D call: TRBD1 (5 bases). Sequenced input: PBMCs. The origin of this receptor is a woman aged 30 to 39 in good health and CMV-seronegative. The CDR3 sequence is CASLSDTNYEQYF. The CDR3 DNA reads as TGTGCCAGCTTATCGGACACAAATTACGAGCAGTACTTC.